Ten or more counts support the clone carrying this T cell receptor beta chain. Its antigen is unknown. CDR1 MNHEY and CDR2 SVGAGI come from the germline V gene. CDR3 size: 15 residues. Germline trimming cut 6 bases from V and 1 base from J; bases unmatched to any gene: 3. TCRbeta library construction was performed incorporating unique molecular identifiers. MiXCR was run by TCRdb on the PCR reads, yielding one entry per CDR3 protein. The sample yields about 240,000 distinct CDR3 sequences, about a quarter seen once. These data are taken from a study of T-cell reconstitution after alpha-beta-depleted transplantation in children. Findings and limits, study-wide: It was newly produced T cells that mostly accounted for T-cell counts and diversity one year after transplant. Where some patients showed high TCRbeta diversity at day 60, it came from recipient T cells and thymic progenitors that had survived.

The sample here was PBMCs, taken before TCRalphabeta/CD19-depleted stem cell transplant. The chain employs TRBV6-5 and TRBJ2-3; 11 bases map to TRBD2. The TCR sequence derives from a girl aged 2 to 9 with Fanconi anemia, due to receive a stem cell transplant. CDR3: CASRLAGGGTDTQYF. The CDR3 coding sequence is TGTGCCAGCAGATTAGCGGGGGGGGGCACAGATACGCAGTATTTT.